The 13 T cell receptor beta chains below come from one sample, sequenced in a study of tumor-infiltrating lymphocytes in primary liver carcinoma. Co-extracted RNA and DNA came from around 20-30 mg of unsorted bulk tissue. Using a constant-region primer together with ProtoScript II reverse transcriptase, TCR beta cDNA was made from about 490 ng of total RNA. Three nested multiplex PCR rounds, a slightly modified ARM-PCR, produced the libraries for TCR beta. PCR rounds one and two used TRBV1-TRBV30 forward primers with a C-beta reverse primer for around 9 cycles each. TCRdb passed the multiplex PCR reads through MiXCR, listing each CDR3 protein once. Of approximately 37,000 distinct CDR3 sequences listed, roughly 80% were seen once; the top ten hold under 20%. Sample: liver tumor tissue from sampling region 4. Stated subset: tumor region T4, right-lateral pole. These receptors all come from a man aged 40-49 years with primary liver carcinoma and hepatitis B virus infection.

This clonotype appeared a single time. The conserved phenylalanine or tryptophan is not found at the CDR3 terminus, so this likely reflects a read error. J is TRBJ1-2 and V is TRBV29-1, with 7 bases identical to TRBD1. In germline, CDR1 is SQVTM, CDR2 ANQGSEA. The CDR3 runs to 13 residues. In nucleotides, the CDR3 is TGCCGCGTTGATGTAGGCAGGGGGAATGGCTACACCTCC. Amino acids: CRVDVGRGNGYTS.

Notes on this clonotype: Because it lacks the conserved phenylalanine or tryptophan at the end, this CDR3 is likely a read error. The limits of the CDR3 on the DNA are not certain, so only TCRdb's listed CDR3 is given. V and J are TRBV11-2 and TRBJ2-1; the table's TRBD2 call for D was not verified on the DNA. Termini included, the CDR3 measures 15 amino acids. In germline, CDR1 is SGHAT, CDR2 FQNNGV. The CDR3 region is CASSFNGPLDNEQIL.

About this clonotype itself: At one of its ends the junction is not consistent with the germline gene, which may arise from a read error. This chain uses TRBV28 with TRBJ1-5; a weak D match, TRBD1 (6 bases). CDR3 length: 16 residues. Germline lookup yields CDR1 MDHEN and CDR2 SYDVKM. CDR3 region: CASSLYRALLNQPQHF. The CDR3 nucleotides read TGTGCTAGCAGTTTATACAGGGCCCTACTCAATCAGCCCCAGCATTTT.

The chain combines TRBV7-9 with TRBJ2-2, with D possibly matching TRBD2 (5 bases). Trimming removed 1 base from V and 3 bases from J, with 6 bases in between. Germline values: CDR1 SEHNR, CDR2 FQNEAQ (reference sequence). This CDR3 contains 14 residues. Here the CDR3 DNA reads TGTGCCAGCAGCTTAGACGGGGACACCGGGGAGCTGTTTTTT. It translates to CASSLDGDTGELFF.

Of note for this clonotype: Given the absence of the conserved phenylalanine or tryptophan at the CDR3 end, a read error is likely. The chain carries TRBV4-2 and TRBJ2-1; 10 nucleotides match TRBD1. The CDR3 is 16 amino acids. J lost 5 bases, V lost 3 bases, and 7 bases had no gene match. Germline values: CDR1 LGHNA, CDR2 YNFKEQ. This chain's CDR3 is CASSHAEGQGNNEQFY. The CDR3 nucleotides are TGTGCCAGCAGCCACGCCGAGGGACAGGGGAACAATGAGCAGTTCTAT.

As for this clonotype: The germline gene is not matched at one end of the junction; a read error may be the cause. The chain combines TRBV20-1 with TRBJ1-5, with 7 bases lining up with TRBD1. Germline CDR1 DFQATT, CDR2 SNEGSKA (reference sequence). The CDR3 spans 15 residues. The CDR3 region is CGARHVTGSVQPQHF. DNA of the CDR3: TGCGGTGCTAGACACGTGACAGGGAGTGTCCAGCCCCAGCATTTT.

Notes on this clonotype: Possible read error: a much larger clone is one base away. The chain links TRBV7-2 to TRBJ1-1; possible D gene TRBD1, 5 bases. The germline gives CDR1 SGHTA, CDR2 FQGNSA. The CDR3 loop spans 14 amino acids. The CDR3 is CACSPNRRDTEAFF. The CDR3 coding sequence is TGTGCCTGCAGCCCTAACAGGAGGGACACTGAAGCTTTCTTT.

In its sample, this clonotype was seen a few times. The gene calls are TRBV12-3 or TRBV12-4 and TRBJ2-2; tentative D call: TRBD2 (6 bases). CDR3 length: 15 residues. Trimming cost V 7 bases and J 9 bases, with 21 bases left between them. The CDR3 reads CASTPLAAPGWELFF. The CDR3 DNA follows: TGTGCCAGCACCCCATTAGCGGCCCCCGGCTGGGAGCTGTTTTTT.

V and J are TRBV30 and TRBJ1-1; weak D call: TRBD1 (5 bases). The CDR3 contains 13 residues. Trimming removed 3 bases from V and 11 bases from J, with 19 bases in between. CDR1 is GTSNPN, CDR2 SVGIG, per germline (reference sequence). The CDR3 region has the DNA TGTGCCTGGAGCCTCTTCGAGGGGACTGGGGCTTTCTTT. This encodes CAWSLFEGTGAFF.

V is TRBV6-4 and J is TRBJ1-1; no clear D gene. Germline V CDR1 and CDR2: MRHNA, SNTAGT. V lost 0 bases, J lost 0 bases, and 8 bases lay in between. This CDR3 is 15 amino acids long. DNA of the CDR3: TGTGCCAGCAGTGACTCGGCATATATGAACACTGAAGCTTTCTTT. It codes for CASSDSAYMNTEAFF.

Details on this clonotype: No conserved phenylalanine or tryptophan is present at the end of the CDR3, so a read error is the likely explanation. The J gene is TRBJ2-7, the V gene TRBV11-1; no clear D. Germline CDR1 and CDR2: SGHAT and FQDESV (reference sequence). The CDR3 sequence is 13 residues long. With 6 bases removed from V and 1 base from J, the gap between germline ends came to 10 bases. Here the CDR3 reads CASRRKQSYEQYL. The CDR3 DNA follows: TGTGCCAGCAGGCGGAAGCAATCCTACGAGCAGTACTTA.

Worth noting for this clonotype: The junction differs from germline at one of its ends, possibly a read error. The V gene is TRBV29-1, the J gene TRBJ2-3, with a weak D call TRBD1 (6 bases). Germline values: CDR1 SQVTM, CDR2 ANQGSEA. There are 14 residues in the CDR3. CDR3 coding DNA: TGTAGCGTTTCCGGGACATGGGCGTCAGATACGCGGTATTTT. Residues: CSVSGTWASDTRYF.

On this clonotype itself: One junction end does not reproduce the germline sequence, and a read error may be involved. CDR3 in amino acids: CASSSHRNSYEKYF. CDR3 nucleotide sequence: TGTGCCAGCAGCTCCCACAGGAACTCCTACGAGAAGTACTTC. The rearrangement uses TRBV11-2 and TRBJ2-7, with TRBD1 as a possible D gene (5 bases). Germline lookup yields CDR1 SGHAT and CDR2 FQNNGV. The CDR3 is 14 residues long.